This is a list of T cell receptor beta chains from one sample in a study of graft-versus-host responses after intestinal transplantation. The repertoire was sequenced with immunoSEQ multiplex PCR; TCRdb's copy has only in-frame clones and lacks some. The sample has 13,000 to 15,000 clones, about 28% seen once; the top ten hold just under 4%. The sequences come from alloreactive CD4+ T cells from a mixed lymphocyte reaction culture, collected before intestinal transplant. The origin of the receptors is a human patient who received an intestinal transplant. Each CDR3 is given with its conserved first and last residue. A D gene is named only where the DNA matches it firmly. Size tells how often a clone was seen (once, few, many) or the class of an expanded clone, and some rows leave it out.

D,V,J,size,CDR3,DNA
NA,TRBV5-3,TRBJ2-7,few,CASSLDYEQYF,TGTGCCAGCAGCTTGGACTACGAGCAGTACTTC
TRBD1,TRBV5-6,TRBJ2-7,NA,CASSPTWTGPSEQYF,TGTGCCAGCAGCCCTACTTGGACAGGGCCCTCCGAGCAGTACTTC
NA,TRBV5-1,TRBJ1-5,NA,CASSLEWGVNQPQHF,TGCGCCAGCAGCTTGGAGTGGGGGGTTAATCAGCCCCAGCATTTT
NA,TRBV28,TRBJ2-3,NA,CASSLSGLKDTQYF,TGTGCCAGCAGTTTGTCAGGCCTTAAGGATACGCAGTATTTT
NA,TRBV15,TRBJ2-2,NA,CATRKEGNSGELFF,TGTGCCACCAGGAAAGAGGGTAATTCCGGGGAGCTGTTTTTT
TRBD1,TRBV5-1,TRBJ2-7,NA,CASSLGAGGLLEQYF,TGCGCCAGCAGCTTGGGGGCAGGGGGCCTACTCGAGCAGTACTTC
NA,TRBV5-1,TRBJ1-1,NA,CASSLVRDSEAFF,TGCGCCAGCAGCTTGGTGAGGGACTCTGAAGCTTTCTTT
NA,TRBV2,TRBJ1-5,medium-sized,CASSFGQLSNQPQHF,TGTGCCAGCAGCTTCGGACAGCTTAGCAATCAGCCCCAGCATTTT
NA,TRBV11-2,TRBJ2-3,NA,CASSPWGFTDTQYF,TGTGCCAGCAGCCCGTGGGGCTTCACAGATACGCAGTATTTT
TRBD2,TRBV2,TRBJ2-3,few,CASRVLAGRTDTQYF,TGTGCCAGCAGAGTCCTAGCGGGACGCACAGATACGCAGTATTTT
NA,TRBV4-3,TRBJ1-4,few,CASSQDWGGVIEKLFF,TGCGCCAGCAGCCAAGATTGGGGAGGGGTGATTGAAAAACTGTTTTTT
TRBD2,TRBV7-2,TRBJ2-7,NA,CASSSPGGVIYEQYF,TGTGCCAGCAGCTCCCCGGGGGGGGTGATCTACGAGCAGTACTTC
TRBD2,TRBV5-1,TRBJ2-3,many,CASSLEGSGRAGTDTQYF,TGCGCCAGCAGCTTGGAAGGGAGCGGGAGGGCGGGCACAGATACGCAGTATTTT
NA,TRBV6-6,TRBJ1-1,few,CASSRGRTEAFF,TGTGCCAGCAGTCGGGGCCGGACTGAAGCTTTCTTT
NA,TRBV27,TRBJ2-5,NA,CASSYRPKETQYF,TGTGCCAGCAGTTACCGGCCTAAAGAGACCCAGTACTTC
NA,TRBV4-1,TRBJ1-1,NA,CASSQTERTKNTEAFF,TGCGCCAGCAGCCAAACTGAGCGGACGAAGAACACTGAAGCTTTCTTT
NA,TRBV7-2,TRBJ2-7,NA,CASSFVLGYEQYF,TGTGCCAGCAGCTTCGTCCTTGGCTACGAGCAGTACTTC
TRBD1,TRBV2,TRBJ2-5,NA,CASSDRGRYLETQYF,TGTGCCAGCAGTGACAGGGGGCGATATCTCGAGACCCAGTACTTC
TRBD2,TRBV6-1,TRBJ2-6,NA,CASSVELAGDAGANVLTF,TGTGCCAGCAGTGTAGAACTAGCGGGAGACGCTGGGGCCAACGTCCTGACTTTC
TRBD2,TRBV25-1,TRBJ2-1,NA,CASSESGRAAFF,TGTGCCAGCAGTGAATCCGGGAGGGCGGCGTTCTTC
NA,TRBV4-2,TRBJ2-7,medium-sized,CASSQGPVSEQYF,TGTGCCAGCAGCCAAGGACCTGTGAGCGAGCAGTACTTC
TRBD1,TRBV30,TRBJ1-2,NA,CAWTGTVGGGCTF,TGTGCCTGGACCGGGACAGTAGGAGGGGGCTGCACCTTC
NA,TRBV15,TRBJ1-2,few,CATSRGAGQGNYGYTF,TGTGCCACCAGCAGAGGGGCGGGCCAGGGTAACTATGGCTACACCTTC
NA,TRBV18,TRBJ1-1,medium-sized,CASSWGGEAFF,TGTGCCAGCTCCTGGGGAGGTGAAGCTTTCTTT
NA,TRBV9,TRBJ2-3,NA,CASSVYRGSNTDTQYF,TGTGCCAGCAGCGTATATCGCGGCTCAAACACAGATACGCAGTATTTT
NA,TRBV7-3,TRBJ2-5,NA,CASSVAGTREETQYF,TGTGCCAGCAGCGTAGCCGGGACCAGAGAAGAGACCCAGTACTTC
TRBD1,TRBV19,TRBJ1-2,NA,CASLRQGALNYGYTF,TGTGCCAGCCTCCGGCAGGGGGCGCTTAACTATGGCTACACCTTC
TRBD1,TRBV5-3,TRBJ2-5,few,CASSSRTGYQETQYF,TGTGCCAGCAGCTCGCGGACAGGGTACCAAGAGACCCAGTACTTC
TRBD1,TRBV27,TRBJ1-1,NA,CASSLLTGGAEAFF,TGTGCCAGCAGTTTATTGACAGGGGGCGCTGAAGCTTTCTTT
TRBD2,TRBV2,TRBJ2-7,few,CASSNRLARSYEQYF,TGTGCCAGCAGTAACAGACTAGCGCGCTCCTACGAGCAGTACTTC
NA,TRBV7-9,TRBJ1-5,NA,CASSPNQPQHF,TGTGCCAGCAGCCCCAATCAGCCCCAGCATTTT
NA,TRBV6-5,TRBJ2-1,NA,CASRVSGYNEQFF,TGTGCCAGCAGGGTCTCAGGGTACAATGAGCAGTTCTTC
NA,TRBV10-1,TRBJ2-1,few,CASSGGRNEQFF,TGCGCCAGCAGTGGAGGGAGGAATGAGCAGTTCTTC
NA,TRBV2,TRBJ2-7,NA,CASSEALSQGGREQYF,TGTGCCAGCAGTGAAGCGCTATCCCAGGGGGGGAGAGAGCAGTACTTC
NA,TRBV11-2,TRBJ1-1,NA,CASSSRPPGSYTEAFF,TGTGCCAGCAGCTCCCGCCCCCCCGGGTCGTACACTGAAGCTTTCTTT
TRBD2,TRBV7-8,TRBJ2-1,NA,CASSRGRSGNEQFF,TGTGCCAGCAGCCGCGGGAGGTCGGGTAATGAGCAGTTCTTC
TRBD1,TRBV19,TRBJ1-3,once,CASSIARTGYSGNTIYF,TGTGCCAGTAGTATAGCCCGGACAGGATACTCTGGAAACACCATATATTTT
NA,TRBV9,TRBJ2-5,few,CASSPGGRAGFRETQYF,TGTGCCAGCAGCCCCGGGGGCAGGGCTGGGTTTAGGGAGACCCAGTACTTC
TRBD2,TRBV5-1,TRBJ2-1,NA,CASARLAGHNEQFF,TGCGCCAGCGCCAGACTAGCGGGACACAATGAGCAGTTCTTC
NA,TRBV14,TRBJ2-3,NA,CASSQVNFRTQYF,TGTGCCAGCAGCCAAGTGAATTTCCGTACGCAGTATTTT
NA,TRBV4-1,TRBJ1-5,NA,CASSQDGWGVGQPQHF,TGCGCCAGCAGCCAAGATGGGTGGGGGGTTGGTCAGCCCCAGCATTTT
NA,TRBV6-9,TRBJ2-7,NA,CASSYRDQGRYEQYF,TGTGCCAGCAGTTACCGGGACCAGGGCCGGTACGAGCAGTACTTC
TRBD1,TRBV30,TRBJ2-7,NA,CAGHRGGTYEQYF,TGTGCCGGACACAGGGGTGGAACCTACGAGCAGTACTTC
NA,TRBV19,TRBJ1-5,NA,CASSSREQLSNQPQHF,TGTGCCAGTAGTTCCCGCGAGCAGCTTAGCAATCAGCCCCAGCATTTT
TRBD1,TRBV5-1,TRBJ2-3,NA,CASSLGQPITDTQYF,TGCGCCAGCAGCCTGGGACAGCCTATCACAGATACGCAGTATTTT
NA,TRBV6-4,TRBJ1-6,NA,CASTEDSCNSPLHF,TGTGCCAGCACCGAGGACAGTTGTAATTCACCCCTCCACTTT
NA,TRBV20-1,TRBJ2-1,NA,CSARLYNEQFF,TGCAGTGCTAGGTTGTACAATGAGCAGTTCTTC
TRBD2,TRBV19,TRBJ2-1,medium-sized,CASSIAVLAGDHLQFF,TGTGCCAGTAGTATAGCCGTACTAGCGGGAGATCATTTACAGTTCTTC
NA,TRBV5-6,TRBJ2-5,few,CASNKERIQETQYF,TGTGCCAGCAACAAAGAGAGGATTCAAGAGACCCAGTACTTC
TRBD1,TRBV7-3,TRBJ2-2,few,CASSPTSGTGGTGELFF,TGTGCCAGCAGTCCTACCTCCGGGACAGGGGGGACCGGGGAGCTGTTTTTT
NA,TRBV6-5,TRBJ1-6,few,CASSYSDKTNSPLHF,TGTGCCAGCAGTTACTCAGACAAGACTAATTCACCCCTCCACTTT
NA,TRBV6-5,TRBJ2-7,few,CAAARGSNYEQYF,TGTGCCGCCGCCCGGGGCAGTAACTACGAGCAGTACTTC
NA,TRBV7-9,TRBJ2-5,few,CASSPTDQETQYF,TGTGCCAGCAGCCCGACAGATCAAGAGACCCAGTACTTC
TRBD2,TRBV6-1,TRBJ2-1,few,CASSPQRGGSGEQFF,TGTGCCAGCAGTCCCCAGCGGGGGGGTAGTGGTGAGCAGTTCTTC